This TCR beta chain came from a study of metastatic and nonmetastatic thyroid tumors (dated by TCRdb to 2018 to 2021). Background on the whole study: The researchers compared repertoires between peripheral blood samples and tumor or nodule tissue samples from patients with malignant or benign thyroid disease.

The germline V gene (reference sequence) supplies CDR1 LGHDT and CDR2 YNNKEL. The CDR3, from cysteine to phenylalanine, totals 16 residues. Only the CDR3 DNA is retained, 48 bases long and in frame from the first base. None of the patients had been given any treatment before thyroid surgery. The study retrospectively analysed patient clinical samples collected from the early 2010s to the late 2010s using T-cell receptor beta sequencing. Library construction relied on PCR. Sequencing was carried out with an Illumina HiSeq 4000. High-throughput sequencing was used to profile the CDR3 region of the TCR beta-chain in every patient. The authors' analysis ran thus. Drawing on CDR3 differences between clinicopathological groups, the researchers built a classifier meant to tell apart patients with distant-metastatic papillary thyroid cancer. To measure repertoire diversity the researchers used the Shannon index, while the Morisita-Horn index served to gauge how similar the tumor and blood repertoires were. TCRdb took the public reads, trimmed them with fastp at Q25, ran MiXCR for clone calling and kept in-frame beta chains. What appears here as the V and J calls and clone size reflects TCRdb's work, not the paper's. The sample table shows approximately 44,000 clones, and 28% are seen once. Jointly, the top ten make up approximately 9.6% of the sample.

About this clone itself: The clone's antigen remains unknown. Compared with germline, one end of the junction differs, possibly owing to a read error.

Results and caveats for the whole study, not just this receptor: In both blood and tumor samples, malignant tumors were reported to have significantly higher TCR beta diversity than benign nodules.

The sample comprised blood. The rearranged chain carries TRBV3-1 and TRBJ1-2; TRBD1 is possibly the D segment (6 matching bases). This clonotype was obtained from a male donor with papillary thyroid cancer or a benign thyroid nodule (not recorded which). Some clones in this sample may be carry-over from other donors' samples. The CDR3 reads as follows: CASSQYRAGDLNGFTF. The sequenced DNA is TGTGCCAGCAGCCAATATCGTGCAGGGGATTTGAATGGCTTCACCTTC.